This T cell receptor beta chain emerged from a study of OX40 agonist ivuxolimab in advanced cancers. Across the whole study: Partial responses occurred in Three dose-escalation patients, one with hepatocellular carcinoma and two with cutaneous melanoma. Whole-study findings and limits: The expanded peripheral T cells' antigen specificity was not determined. Expanded clones were, on average, more numerous in CD8+ T cells than in CD4+.

The table came from immunoSEQ multiplex PCR; TCRdb's copy has only in-frame clones and leaves some out. The sample records under 45,000 clones, around four fifths being singletons. As for this clone: What it binds is not known.

Systemic immunosuppression or autoimmune disease history was grounds to exclude patients. CDR1 is ENHRY, CDR2 SYGVKD, per germline. J was trimmed by 2 bases and V by 5 bases; bases with no gene match: 3. This CDR3 has 13 residues. The TCR was taken from an adult with an advanced solid tumor such as melanoma, head and neck, liver or kidney cancer. The sequencing here drew on CD4+ or CD8+ T cells sorted from blood, taken in a trial of the OX40 agonist ivuxolimab. The V gene is TRBV10-3, the J gene TRBJ2-7; 7 positions match TRBD1. CDR3 coding DNA: TGTGCCATCAGTTCGGGACAGACCTACGAGCAGTACTTC. This translates into CAISSGQTYEQYF.